This TCR beta chain comes out of a study of blood T cell repertoires in COVID-19. CDR1 is SGDLS, CDR2 YYNGEE, per germline. This CDR3 spans 14 amino acids. V lost 4 bases, J lost 5 bases, and 15 bases lay in between. Original analysis: Using reference gene primer amplification, nucleated cell counts were estimated. The data were produced by immunoSEQ multiplex PCR, yet TCRdb's version contains in-frame clones alone and is incomplete. That table gives V, J and clone size, and the DNA gave D and trimming. The sample holds some 230,000 clones, 80% to 90% seen once. The participants were between about 18 and 95 years old and came from fewer than 25 US areas.

This clonotype was sampled from a woman aged 18-30 years in a cohort exposed to, infected with or recovered from COVID-19 (not recorded which). The sequenced material came from PBMCs or T cells enriched from blood (not recorded which). This chain joins TRBV9 and TRBJ1-1; D is uncertain. CDR3: CASSPNFRGTEAFF. The CDR3 bases are TGTGCCAGCAGCCCTAACTTTCGGGGAACTGAAGCTTTCTTT.